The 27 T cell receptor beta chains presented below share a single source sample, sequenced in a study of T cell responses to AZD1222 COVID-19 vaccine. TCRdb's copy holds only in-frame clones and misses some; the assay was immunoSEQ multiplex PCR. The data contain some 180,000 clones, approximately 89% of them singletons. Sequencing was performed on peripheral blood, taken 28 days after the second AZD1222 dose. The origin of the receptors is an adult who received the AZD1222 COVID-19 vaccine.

The CDR3 loop is CASSPTPNRDAYGYTF. The DNA for the CDR3 is TGTGCCAGCAGTCCGACACCGAACCGGGACGCCTATGGCTACACCTTC. The V gene is TRBV27, the J gene TRBJ1-2, with D perhaps TRBD1 (5 bases). Trimming removed 5 bases at V and 4 bases at J, with 20 bases between. The germline CDR1 and CDR2 sequences are MNHEY and SMNVEV (reference sequence). This CDR3 spans 16 amino acids.

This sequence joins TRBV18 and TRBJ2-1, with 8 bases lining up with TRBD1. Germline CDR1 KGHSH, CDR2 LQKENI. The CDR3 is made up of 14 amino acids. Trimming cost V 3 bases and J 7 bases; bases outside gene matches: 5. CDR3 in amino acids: CASSPQGAINEQFF. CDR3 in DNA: TGTGCCAGCTCACCGCAGGGGGCGATAAATGAGCAGTTCTTC. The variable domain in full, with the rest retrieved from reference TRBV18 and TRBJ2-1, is NAGVMQNPRHLVRRRGQEARLRCSPMKGHSHVYWYRQLPEEGLKFMVYLQKENIIDESGMPKERFSAEFPKEGPSILRIQQVVRGDSAAYFCASSPQGAINEQFFGPGTRLTVL.

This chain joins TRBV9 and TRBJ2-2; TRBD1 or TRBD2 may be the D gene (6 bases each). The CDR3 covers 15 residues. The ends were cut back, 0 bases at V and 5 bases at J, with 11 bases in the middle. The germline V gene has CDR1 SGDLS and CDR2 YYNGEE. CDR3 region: CASSVELGGTGELFF. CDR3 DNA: TGTGCCAGCAGCGTAGAATTAGGGGGGACCGGGGAGCTGTTTTTT.

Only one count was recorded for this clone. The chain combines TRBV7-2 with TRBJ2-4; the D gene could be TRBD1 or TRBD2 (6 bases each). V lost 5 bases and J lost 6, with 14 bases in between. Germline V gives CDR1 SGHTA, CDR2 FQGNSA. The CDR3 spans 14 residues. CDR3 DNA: TGTGCCAGCAGCCCCCCGGGGGCAGGAAACATTCAGTACTTC. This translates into CASSPPGAGNIQYF.

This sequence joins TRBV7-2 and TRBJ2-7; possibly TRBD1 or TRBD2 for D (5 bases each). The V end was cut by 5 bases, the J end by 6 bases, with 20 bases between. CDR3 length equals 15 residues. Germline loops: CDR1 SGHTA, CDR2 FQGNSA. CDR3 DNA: TGTGCCAGCAGCCCGCAGGGACCCAGCCTCAGCGAGCAGTACTTC. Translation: CASSPQGPSLSEQYF.

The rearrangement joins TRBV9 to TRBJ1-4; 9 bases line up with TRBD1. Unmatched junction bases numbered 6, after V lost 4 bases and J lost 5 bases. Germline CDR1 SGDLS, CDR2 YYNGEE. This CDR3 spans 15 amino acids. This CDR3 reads CASSPDRGLNEKLFF. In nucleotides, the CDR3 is TGTGCCAGCAGCCCGGACAGGGGTCTAAATGAAAAACTGTTTTTT.

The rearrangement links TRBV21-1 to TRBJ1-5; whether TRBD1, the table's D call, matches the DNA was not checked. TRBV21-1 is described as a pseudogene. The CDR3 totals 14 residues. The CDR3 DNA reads TGTGCCAGCAGCAAAATACAGCACAATCAGCCCCAGCATTTT. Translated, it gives CASSKIQHNQPQHF.

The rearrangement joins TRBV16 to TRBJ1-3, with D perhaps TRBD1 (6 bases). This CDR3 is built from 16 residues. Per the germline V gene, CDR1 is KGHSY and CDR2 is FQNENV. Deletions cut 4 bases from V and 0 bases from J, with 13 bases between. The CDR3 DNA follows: TGTGCCAGCAGCCCGCTGACAGGCTCCTCTGGAAACACCATATATTTT. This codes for CASSPLTGSSGNTIYF.

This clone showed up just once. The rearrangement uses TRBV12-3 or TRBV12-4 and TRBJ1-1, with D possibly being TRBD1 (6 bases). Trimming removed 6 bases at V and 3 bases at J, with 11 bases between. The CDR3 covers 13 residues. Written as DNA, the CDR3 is TGTGCCAGCAGCGGACAGATTTACACTGAAGCTTTCTTT. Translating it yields CASSGQIYTEAFF.

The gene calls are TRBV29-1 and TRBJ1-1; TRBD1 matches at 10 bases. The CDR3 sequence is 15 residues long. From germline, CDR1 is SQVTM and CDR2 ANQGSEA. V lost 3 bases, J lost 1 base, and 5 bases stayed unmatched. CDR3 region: CSVDDRGRSNTEAFF. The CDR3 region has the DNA TGCAGCGTTGATGACAGGGGGCGCTCGAACACTGAAGCTTTCTTT.

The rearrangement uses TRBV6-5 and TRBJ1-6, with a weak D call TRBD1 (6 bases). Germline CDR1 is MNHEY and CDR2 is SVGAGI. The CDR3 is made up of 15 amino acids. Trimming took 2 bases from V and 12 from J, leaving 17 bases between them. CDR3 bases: TGTGCCAGCAGTTACGGTCAGGGGTTTAGGAAACCCCTCCACTTT. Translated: CASSYGQGFRKPLHF.

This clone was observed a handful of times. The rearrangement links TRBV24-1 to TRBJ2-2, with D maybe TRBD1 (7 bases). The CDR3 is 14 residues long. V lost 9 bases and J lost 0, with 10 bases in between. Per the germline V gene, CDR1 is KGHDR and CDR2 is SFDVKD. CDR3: CATQGGSNTGELFF. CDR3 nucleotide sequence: TGTGCCACCCAGGGGGGTTCGAACACCGGGGAGCTGTTTTTT.

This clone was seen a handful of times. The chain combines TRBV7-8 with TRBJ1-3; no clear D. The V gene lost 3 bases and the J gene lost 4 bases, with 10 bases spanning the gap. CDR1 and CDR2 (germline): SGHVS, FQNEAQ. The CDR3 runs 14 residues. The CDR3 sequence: CASSFKQLGNTIYF. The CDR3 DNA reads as TGTGCCAGCAGCTTTAAACAGCTGGGAAACACCATATATTTT.

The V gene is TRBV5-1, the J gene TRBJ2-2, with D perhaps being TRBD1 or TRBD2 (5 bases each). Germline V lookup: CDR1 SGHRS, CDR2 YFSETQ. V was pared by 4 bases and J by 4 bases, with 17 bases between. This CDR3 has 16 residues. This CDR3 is CASSPGTAGVTGELFF. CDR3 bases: TGCGCCAGCAGCCCGGGGACGGCTGGGGTCACCGGGGAGCTGTTTTTT. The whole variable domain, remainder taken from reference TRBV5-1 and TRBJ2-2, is KAGVTQTPRYLIKTRGQQVTLSCSPISGHRSVSWYQQTPGQGLQFLFEYFSETQRNKGNFPGRFSGRQFSNSRSEMNVSTLELGDSALYLCASSPGTAGVTGELFFGEGSRLTVL.

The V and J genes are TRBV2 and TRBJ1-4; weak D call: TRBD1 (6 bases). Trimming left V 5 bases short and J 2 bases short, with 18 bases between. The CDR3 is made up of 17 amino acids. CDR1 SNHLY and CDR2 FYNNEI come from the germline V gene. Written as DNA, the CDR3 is TGTGCCAGCAGTCAGTTGTTGGGGGCGCAGACTAATGAAAAACTGTTTTTT. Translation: CASSQLLGAQTNEKLFF.

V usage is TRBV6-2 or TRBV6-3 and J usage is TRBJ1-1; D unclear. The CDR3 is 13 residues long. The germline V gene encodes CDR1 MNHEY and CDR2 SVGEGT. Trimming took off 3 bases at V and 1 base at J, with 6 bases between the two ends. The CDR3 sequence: CASSYGRNTEAFF. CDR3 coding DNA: TGTGCCAGCAGTTATGGGAGGAACACTGAAGCTTTCTTT.

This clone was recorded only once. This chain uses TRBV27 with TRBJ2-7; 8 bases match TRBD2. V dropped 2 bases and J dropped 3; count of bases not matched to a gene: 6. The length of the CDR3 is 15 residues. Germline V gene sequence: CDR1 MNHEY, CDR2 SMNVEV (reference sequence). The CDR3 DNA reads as TGTGCCAGCAGTTTAGCCCCTACTAGCGGCTACGAGCAGTACTTC. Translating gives CASSLAPTSGYEQYF.

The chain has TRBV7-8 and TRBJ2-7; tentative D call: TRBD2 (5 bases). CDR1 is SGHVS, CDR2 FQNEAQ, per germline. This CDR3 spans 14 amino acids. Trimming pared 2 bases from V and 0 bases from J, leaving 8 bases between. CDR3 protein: CASSLQRNSYEQYF. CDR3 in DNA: TGTGCCAGCAGCTTACAGCGGAACTCCTACGAGCAGTACTTC.

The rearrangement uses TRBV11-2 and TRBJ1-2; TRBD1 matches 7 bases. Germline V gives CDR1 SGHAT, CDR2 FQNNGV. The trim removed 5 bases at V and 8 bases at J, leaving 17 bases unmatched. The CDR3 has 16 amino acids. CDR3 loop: CASSPATQDRQRGYTF. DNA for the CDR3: TGTGCCAGCAGCCCGGCAACCCAGGACAGGCAAAGAGGCTACACCTTC.

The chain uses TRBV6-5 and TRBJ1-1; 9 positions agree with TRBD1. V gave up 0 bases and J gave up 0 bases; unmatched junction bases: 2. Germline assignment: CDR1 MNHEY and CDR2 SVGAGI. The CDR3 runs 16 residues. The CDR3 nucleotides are TGTGCCAGCAGTTACTCGGGACAGGGAATGAACACTGAAGCTTTCTTT. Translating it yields CASSYSGQGMNTEAFF.

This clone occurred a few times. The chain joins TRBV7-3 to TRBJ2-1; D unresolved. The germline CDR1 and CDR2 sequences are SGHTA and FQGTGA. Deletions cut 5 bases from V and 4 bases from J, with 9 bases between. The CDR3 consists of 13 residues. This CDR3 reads CASSPRSYNEQFF. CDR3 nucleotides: TGTGCCAGCAGCCCTAGGTCGTACAATGAGCAGTTCTTC.

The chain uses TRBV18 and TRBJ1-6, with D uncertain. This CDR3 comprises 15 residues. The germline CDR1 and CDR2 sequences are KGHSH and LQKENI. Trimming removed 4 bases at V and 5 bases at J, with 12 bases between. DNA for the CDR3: TGTGCCAGCTCACTTCGGATGGGTGATAATTCACCCCTCCACTTT. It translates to CASSLRMGDNSPLHF.

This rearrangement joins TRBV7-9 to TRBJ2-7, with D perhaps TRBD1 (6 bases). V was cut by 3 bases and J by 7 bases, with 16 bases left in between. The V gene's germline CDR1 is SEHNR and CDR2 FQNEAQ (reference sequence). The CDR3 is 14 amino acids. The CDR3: CASSLSGASREQYF. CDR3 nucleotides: TGTGCCAGCAGCTTGTCAGGGGCTAGTAGGGAGCAGTACTTC.

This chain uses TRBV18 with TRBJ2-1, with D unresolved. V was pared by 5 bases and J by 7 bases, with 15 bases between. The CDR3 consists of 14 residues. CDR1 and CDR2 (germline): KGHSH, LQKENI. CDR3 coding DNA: TGTGCCAGCTCAGGGCCCCCTACCAATAATGAGCAGTTCTTC. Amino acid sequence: CASSGPPTNNEQFF.

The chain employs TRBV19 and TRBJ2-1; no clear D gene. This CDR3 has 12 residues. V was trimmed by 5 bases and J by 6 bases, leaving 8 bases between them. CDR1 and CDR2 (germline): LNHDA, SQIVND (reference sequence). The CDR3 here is CASSARVNEQFF. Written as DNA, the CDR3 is TGTGCCAGTAGTGCCAGAGTCAATGAGCAGTTCTTC.

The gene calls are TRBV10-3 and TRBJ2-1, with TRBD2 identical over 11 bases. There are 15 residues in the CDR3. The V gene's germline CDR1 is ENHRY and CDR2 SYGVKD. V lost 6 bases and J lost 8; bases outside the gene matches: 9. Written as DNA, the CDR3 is TGTGCCATCAGGATTACTAGCGGGAGTATCGATGAGCAGTTCTTC. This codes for CAIRITSGSIDEQFF.

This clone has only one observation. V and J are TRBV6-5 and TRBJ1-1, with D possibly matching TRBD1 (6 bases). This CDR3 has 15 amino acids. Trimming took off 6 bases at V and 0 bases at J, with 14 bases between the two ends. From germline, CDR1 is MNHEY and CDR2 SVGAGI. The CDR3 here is CASSPRTVMNTEAFF. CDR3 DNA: TGTGCCAGCAGCCCCAGGACAGTAATGAACACTGAAGCTTTCTTT.